Presented here are 16 T cell receptor beta chains from one specimen sequenced in a study of OX40 agonist ivuxolimab in advanced cancers. Data came from immunoSEQ multiplex PCR; TCRdb stores just in-frame clones and leaves some out. The table shows about 70,000 clones, with about nine tenths occurring only once. The sequencing here drew on CD4+ or CD8+ T cells sorted from blood, taken in a trial of the OX40 agonist ivuxolimab. These receptors all stem from an adult with an advanced solid tumor such as melanoma, head and neck, liver or kidney cancer.

The chain recombines TRBV5-4 with TRBJ1-2, with D perhaps matching TRBD1 (5 bases). Trimming cost V 3 bases and J 8 bases, with 17 bases left between them. Germline V gene sequence: CDR1 SGHNT, CDR2 YYREEE (reference sequence). The CDR3 runs to 14 residues. This CDR3 reads CASSSQDTLGGYTF. CDR3 in DNA: TGTGCCAGCAGCTCGCAGGACACCTTGGGAGGCTACACCTTC.

In nucleotides, the CDR3 is TGTGCCAGCAGCCAAGAGTGGGCCCCAGGAAAACTGTTTTTT. Amino acids: CASSQEWAPGKLFF. The V and J genes are TRBV14 and TRBJ1-4; unclear D gene. CDR3 length: 14 amino acids. V was clipped by 0 bases and J by 10 bases, with 12 bases between them. Germline lookup yields CDR1 SGHDN and CDR2 FVKESK.

The CDR3 region has the DNA TGTGCCAGCACGGAGGGGGCCTACGAGCAGTACTTC. Residues: CASTEGAYEQYF. The chain couples TRBV6-1 to TRBJ2-7; D tentatively reads TRBD1 or TRBD2 (6 bases each). The CDR3 spans 12 residues. Germline V lookup: CDR1 MNHNS, CDR2 SASEGT. V lost 7 bases and J 2 bases, leaving 9 bases between the germline ends.

The chain couples TRBV19 to TRBJ2-1; D may be TRBD1 (5 bases). The CDR3 consists of 13 residues. V shed 4 bases and J shed 6 bases, with 10 bases lying between them. Per germline, CDR1 LNHDA and CDR2 SQIVND (reference sequence). Written as DNA, the CDR3 is TGTGCCAGTAGTACCCGACAGAGCAATGAGCAGTTCTTC. Translating gives CASSTRQSNEQFF.

The chain has TRBV7-9 and TRBJ1-4, with D possibly TRBD1 on 5 matching bases. Germline CDR1 SEHNR, CDR2 FQNEAQ (reference sequence). CDR3 size: 16 residues. With 6 bases removed from V and 0 bases from J, the gap between germline ends came to 14 bases. The CDR3 reads CASSPHRITTNEKLFF. CDR3 sequence (DNA): TGTGCCAGCAGTCCCCACAGGATAACAACTAATGAAAAACTGTTTTTT.

The gene calls are TRBV2 and TRBJ1-2; a weak D match, TRBD1 (5 bases). The germline V gene has CDR1 SNHLY and CDR2 FYNNEI. This CDR3 is built from 9 residues. The V end was cut by 11 bases, the J end by 8 bases, with 9 bases between. In nucleotides, the CDR3 is TGTGCCGGGGCTTCGGGCTACACCTTC. It encodes CAGASGYTF.

This chain uses TRBV7-2 with TRBJ2-1; 10 bases align to TRBD1. The germline V gene has CDR1 SGHTA and CDR2 FQGNSA. J lost 7 bases, V lost 1 base, and 4 bases had no gene match. The CDR3 runs 15 residues. The CDR3 protein is CASSLGQGASNEQFF. The DNA of the CDR3 is TGTGCCAGCAGCTTAGGACAGGGGGCTAGTAATGAGCAGTTCTTC.

The CDR3 reads CASSLGAAGNEQFF. CDR3 bases: TGTGCCAGCAGCTTAGGAGCGGCAGGCAATGAGCAGTTCTTC. This sequence joins TRBV7-9 and TRBJ2-1; possibly TRBD2 for D (5 bases). CDR1 and CDR2 from the germline V gene are SEHNR and FQNEAQ (reference sequence). Deletions cut 1 base from V and 6 bases from J, with 10 bases between. The CDR3 has 14 residues. Full variable domain (missing parts from reference TRBV7-9 and TRBJ2-1): DTGVSQNPRHKITKRGQNVTFRCDPISEHNRLYWYRQTLGQGPEFLTYFQNEAQLEKSRLLSDRFSAERPKGSFSTLEIQRTEQGDSAMYLCASSLGAAGNEQFFGPGTRLTVL.

This chain links TRBV19 with TRBJ1-5; D unclear. Germline loops: CDR1 LNHDA, CDR2 SQIVND (reference sequence). With 10 bases removed from V and 7 bases from J, the gap between germline ends came to 14 bases. The CDR3 contains 12 residues. The CDR3 nucleotides read TGTGCCACCACGGGTTTGGGGCAGCCCCAGCATTTT. This sequence encodes CATTGLGQPQHF.

The chain combines TRBV28 with TRBJ1-5; D unresolved. The CDR3 totals 16 residues. V shed 3 bases and J shed 0 bases, with 12 bases lying between them. Germline V gene sequence: CDR1 MDHEN, CDR2 SYDVKM. For the CDR3, the DNA is TGTGCCAGCAGTTTGCTATCCTACTATAGCAATCAGCCCCAGCATTTT. Protein sequence: CASSLLSYYSNQPQHF.

The genes are TRBV10-3 and TRBJ2-1; D is possibly TRBD2 (7 bases). Germline V lookup: CDR1 ENHRY, CDR2 SYGVKD. The V and J ends lost 7 bases and 9 bases respectively, with 19 bases between them. The length of the CDR3 is 14 residues. This chain's CDR3 is CAINGGGGFGEQFF. The CDR3, as DNA: TGTGCCATCAATGGGGGAGGGGGGTTCGGTGAGCAGTTCTTC.

The rearrangement uses TRBV4-2 and TRBJ2-7; perhaps TRBD1 as D (5 bases). CDR1 and CDR2 from the germline V gene are LGHNA and YNFKEQ. Trimming took off 0 bases at V and 6 bases at J, with 15 bases between the two ends. This CDR3 is built from 15 residues. CDR3 amino acids: CASSQETGRATEQYF. Written as DNA, the CDR3 is TGTGCCAGCAGCCAAGAAACAGGCAGGGCCACCGAGCAGTACTTC.

The V call is TRBV15, the J call TRBJ1-4; unclear D gene. The CDR3 covers 15 residues. The V gene lost 6 bases and the J gene lost 5 bases, with 16 bases spanning the gap. The germline V gene has CDR1 LNHNV and CDR2 YYDKDF (reference sequence). The CDR3 loop is CATSYTPLGNEKLFF. The CDR3 coding sequence is TGTGCCACCAGTTATACACCCTTAGGGAATGAAAAACTGTTTTTT.

The chain uses TRBV2 and TRBJ2-2; 7 nucleotides agree with TRBD2. Germline loops: CDR1 SNHLY, CDR2 FYNNEI. The CDR3 consists of 15 residues. After removal of 2 bases from V and 6 bases from J, the junction contained 6 bases not matched to a gene. CDR3 amino acids: CASSERAGRAGELFF. In DNA, the CDR3 is TGTGCCAGCAGTGAAAGAGCGGGGAGGGCCGGGGAGCTGTTTTTT.

This clone has only one observation. V gene TRBV7-9 combines with J gene TRBJ2-7, with TRBD2 as a possible D gene (6 bases). V was pared by 5 bases and J by 0 bases, with 14 bases between. This CDR3 comprises 15 residues. Germline V CDR1 and CDR2: SEHNR, FQNEAQ (reference sequence). The CDR3 loop reads CASSPGDGTSYEQYF. CDR3 DNA: TGTGCCAGCAGCCCGGGGGACGGAACCTCCTACGAGCAGTACTTC.

This sequence joins TRBV15 and TRBJ2-7; D call uncertain. Germline loops: CDR1 LNHNV, CDR2 YYDKDF (reference sequence). The CDR3 is 14 amino acids. Trimming removed 0 bases at V and 1 base at J, with 7 bases between. CDR3 bases: TGTGCCACCAGCAGAGATGCGGCTTCCTACGAGCAGTACTTC. Its protein is CATSRDAASYEQYF.